The 7 T cell receptor beta chains below were found in one sample sequenced in a study of CD8 T cells in Susac syndrome. RNA in amounts of roughly 0.5 to 1 ug was reverse transcribed with random hexamers. TCRdb processed the immunoSEQ multiplex PCR reads anew with MiXCR; each CDR3 protein has one entry. The profile shows approximately 120,000 distinct CDR3 sequences, around 97% of them singletons. The sample taken for sequencing was CD4+ T cells from PBMCs. Receptors originate from a human donor in good health.

This clonotype was detected once. The chain carries TRBV5-1 and TRBJ1-2, with D perhaps TRBD1 (5 bases). The CDR3 spans 15 residues. CDR1 and CDR2 from the germline V gene are SGHRS and YFSETQ. Trimming took off 0 bases at V and 1 base at J, with 10 bases between the two ends. The CDR3 DNA reads as TGCGCCAGCAGCTTGGGGGGGATCGGTAACTATGGCTACACCTTC. This encodes CASSLGGIGNYGYTF. Filled out from reference TRBV5-1 and TRBJ1-2, the complete variable domain reads KAGVTQTPRYLIKTRGQQVTLSCSPISGHRSVSWYQQTPGQGLQFLFEYFSETQRNKGNFPGRFSGRQFSNSRSEMNVSTLELGDSALYLCASSLGGIGNYGYTFGSGTRLTVV.

J is TRBJ1-5 and V is TRBV12-3 or TRBV12-4, with a tentative D call TRBD1 (5 bases). The CDR3 is 16 residues long. V was pared by 2 bases and J by 7 bases, with 18 bases between. CDR3 coding DNA: TGTGCCAGCAGTTTAAGGAGTGGGGGGAATCGGCAGCCCCAGCATTTT. Amino acids: CASSLRSGGNRQPQHF.

The rearrangement joins TRBV24-1 to TRBJ2-2; D may correspond to TRBD1 or TRBD2 (5 bases each). V was shortened by 4 bases and J by 4 bases, with 12 bases between the two germline ends. The CDR3 covers 15 residues. CDR1 is KGHDR and CDR2 is SFDVKD in the germline V gene. The CDR3 region has the DNA TGTGCCACCAGTGACCCGAGGGGAGCCACCGGGGAGCTGTTTTTT. Translated: CATSDPRGATGELFF.

This sequence joins TRBV6-5 and TRBJ2-5; D is uncertain. From germline, CDR1 is MNHEY and CDR2 SVGAGI. Deletions cut 0 bases from V and 9 bases from J, with 11 bases between. This CDR3 spans 13 amino acids. The CDR3 DNA sequence: TGTGCCAGCAGTTACTCGTCCGGCCGGTCCCAGTACTTC. Residues: CASSYSSGRSQYF.

The genes are TRBV29-1 and TRBJ2-2; the D is unclear. The CDR3 spans 13 residues. Trimming took 6 bases from V and 6 from J, leaving 14 bases between them. Germline CDR1 and CDR2: SQVTM and ANQGSEA. DNA of the CDR3: TGCAGCGTCCGCCGGTTGGTGTCCGGGGAGCTGTTTTTT. Translation: CSVRRLVSGELFF.

The chain employs TRBV6-1 and TRBJ2-7, with 7 nucleotides matching TRBD1. This CDR3 comprises 16 residues. V was pared by 5 bases and J by 0 bases, with 10 bases of the junction left unmatched. The germline V gene encodes CDR1 MNHNS and CDR2 SASEGT. Here the CDR3 DNA reads TGTGCCAGCAGTCCCGGGACAGCAATTAGCTCCTACGAGCAGTACTTC. It codes for CASSPGTAISSYEQYF.

The gene calls are TRBV4-2 and TRBJ2-3, with 7 positions matching TRBD2. Germline trimming cut 2 bases from V and 1 base from J; bases unmatched to any gene: 9. This CDR3 has 17 residues. CDR1 LGHNA and CDR2 YNFKEQ come from the germline V gene. The CDR3 spells CASSQSALAERTDTQYF. The CDR3 coding sequence is TGTGCCAGCAGCCAAAGTGCCCTAGCGGAGCGCACAGATACGCAGTATTTT.